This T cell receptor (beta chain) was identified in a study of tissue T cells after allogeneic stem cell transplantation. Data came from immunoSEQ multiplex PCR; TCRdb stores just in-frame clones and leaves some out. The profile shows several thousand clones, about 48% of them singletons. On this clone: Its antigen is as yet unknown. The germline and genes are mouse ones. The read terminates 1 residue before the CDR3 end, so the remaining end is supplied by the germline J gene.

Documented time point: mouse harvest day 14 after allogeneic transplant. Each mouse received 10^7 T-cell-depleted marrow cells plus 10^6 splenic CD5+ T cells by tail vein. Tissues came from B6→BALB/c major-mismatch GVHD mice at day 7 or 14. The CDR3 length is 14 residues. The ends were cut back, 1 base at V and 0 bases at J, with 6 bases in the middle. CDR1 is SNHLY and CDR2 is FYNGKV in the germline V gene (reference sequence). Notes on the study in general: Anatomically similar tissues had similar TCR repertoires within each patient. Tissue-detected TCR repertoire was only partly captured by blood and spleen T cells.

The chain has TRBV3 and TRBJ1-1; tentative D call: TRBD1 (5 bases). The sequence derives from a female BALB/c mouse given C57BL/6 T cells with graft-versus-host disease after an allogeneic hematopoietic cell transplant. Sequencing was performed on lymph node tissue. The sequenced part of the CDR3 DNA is TGTGCCAGCAGCTTAGGGACAACAAACACAGAAGTCTTC. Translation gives CASSLGTTNTEVF. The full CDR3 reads CASSLGTTNTEVFF. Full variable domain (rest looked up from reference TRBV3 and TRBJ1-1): GPKVLQIPSHQIIDMGQMVTLNCDPVSNHLYFYWYKQILGQQMEFLVNFYNGKVMEKSKLFKDQFSVERPDGSYFTLKIQPTALEDSAVYFCASSLGTTNTEVFFGKGTRLTVV.